This T cell receptor beta chain emerged from a study of blood T cell repertoires in COVID-19. Turning to the study itself: Collection of acute and convalescent COVID-19 samples took place in the United States, Italy and Spain. The analysed material was cDNA or gDNA that came from T cells, B-cell-depleted T cells, or PBMCs.

The authors' processing: From reference gene primer amplification, estimates of nucleated cell counts were derived. Data came from immunoSEQ multiplex PCR; TCRdb stores just in-frame clones and leaves some out. V and J calls and clone size are those listed in that table; D and trimming were worked out from the DNA. This sample has under 250,000 clones, with 79% found just once. A Seattle source enrolled patients during active infection and followed them longitudinally. The sequence came from a woman aged 40 to 49 with COVID-19, enrolled during active disease. Sequenced input: peripheral blood.

The CDR3 DNA reads TGTGCCAGCAGCCGACAGAACTATGGCTACACCTTC. Its protein is CASSRQNYGYTF. The V call is TRBV2, the J call TRBJ1-2, with D maybe TRBD1 (5 bases). This CDR3 has 12 residues. From germline, CDR1 is SNHLY and CDR2 FYNNEI. The V end was cut by 6 bases, the J end by 2 bases, with 7 bases between.